This T cell receptor (beta chain) was retrieved from a study of OX40 agonist ivuxolimab in advanced cancers. Assay used: immunoSEQ multiplex PCR; TCRdb lists only in-frame clones, some missing. Among roughly 50,000 clones listed, around nine tenths were seen once. Patients had blood sampled at baseline and again on cycle 4 day 1 and cycle 7 day 1. As concerns this clone: The antigen remains undetermined.

Germline assignment: CDR1 LGHNA and CDR2 YSLEER. Trimming took off 0 bases at V and 3 bases at J, with 17 bases between the two ends. This CDR3 is built from 17 residues. The study's findings and limits: At 0.1 to 3.0 mg/kg, clonal expansion of CD4+ and CD8+ blood T cells had occurred by week 6. At 0.1-3.0 mg/kg, partial responders had clonal expansion among the lowest observed.

The input for sequencing was CD4+ or CD8+ T cells sorted from blood, taken in a trial of the OX40 agonist ivuxolimab. The sequence was collected from an adult with an advanced solid tumor such as melanoma, head and neck, liver or kidney cancer. The V and J genes are TRBV4-3 and TRBJ1-2, with D maybe TRBD1 (6 bases). CDR3 protein: CASSQDITGAWYYGYTF. CDR3 nucleotides: TGCGCCAGCAGCCAAGATATCACGGGGGCTTGGTACTATGGCTACACCTTC.